This TCR beta chain was observed in a study of shared clonotypes between healthy human individuals. Points from the study as a whole: An expected dependence of interdonor clonotype sharing on sequencing depth was noted.

This clone turned up a few times. Its specificity is not known. An approximately 200 ng quantity of DNA, around 30,000 T cell genomes, went into the sorted-subset replicate PCRs. The data were produced by immunoSEQ multiplex PCR, yet TCRdb's version contains in-frame clones alone and is incomplete. Among under 650,000 clones listed, almost 97% were seen once. The germline V gene encodes CDR1 MDHEN and CDR2 SYDVKM. This CDR3 spans 15 amino acids. V lost 4 bases, J lost 4 bases, and 17 bases lay in between. The V and J genes are TRBV28 and TRBJ2-7, with D maybe TRBD2 (6 bases). The clonotype comes from a woman aged 25 to 39 in good health. Sequencing was performed on naive CD4+ T cells sorted from blood. The subset is: CD45RA+ positively selected. CDR3 sequence: CASSSPLGGVYEQYF. The CDR3 nucleotides read TGTGCCAGCAGTTCCCCTTTGGGGGGAGTTTACGAGCAGTACTTC.